This paragraph covers one TCR beta chain sequence. The antigen this receptor binds is unknown. No base quality information exists; no much larger clone differs at one position. The record originates from a study of T cell changes during pregnancy in multiple sclerosis (dated by TCRdb to the late 2010s). With regard to the full study: In women with multiple sclerosis, the researchers looked at how the T cell repertoire shifted as pregnancy progressed.

The germline V gene supplies CDR1 MDHEN and CDR2 SYDVKM. The cysteine opens and the phenylalanine closes a CDR3 of 15 amino acids. Only CDR3 DNA is held: 45 bases, read in frame from base 1. V loses 5 bases, J loses 1 base, and the germline ends lie 14 bases apart. The library was generated by the immunoSEQ multiplex PCR assay. Here the immuneACCESS table is served through TCRdb, limited to in-frame sequences with V and J called. Missing clones are a known gap in these copies; in checked studies unresolved V genes cover under half, and the rest lacks a known reason. Present in this sample are roughly 52,000 clones, approximately 92% of which were seen just once. Around 0.25% of the sample goes to the ten largest clones.

The TCR sequence derives from a female donor with multiple sclerosis, enrolled in a pregnancy study. Recombination linked TRBV28 to TRBJ1-1; possibly the D gene is TRBD1, per 6 matching bases. Here the sequenced sample was CD4+ T cells from peripheral blood mononuclear cells, taken in the third trimester of pregnancy. The base sequence is TGTGCCAGCAGTCCCCACAGGGAAGGGAACACTGAAGCTTTCTTT. Its coded protein is CASSPHREGNTEAFF.